This TCR beta chain comes out of a study of human T cells and chemical hapten exposure. Background on the study: While the approximately 25-week study was under way, patients received diphenylcyclopropenone on the scalp every week. How much TCR each sample yielded varied, mostly because pooled library volumes differed slightly.

The time point was: patch test 1, 2 weeks after DPC sensitization. Indicated treatment: therapeutic diphenylcyclopropenone sensitization with weekly scalp DPC. In TCRdb, the RACE reads were re-called with MiXCR into one record per CDR3 protein. This table holds around 380,000 distinct CDR3 sequences, roughly 4.8% found once. Trimming cost V 1 base and J 9 bases, with 10 bases left between them. Germline V lookup: CDR1 SGHTA, CDR2 FQGTGA. The CDR3 loop spans 14 amino acids. Overall study findings and caveats: The formation of large CDR3 similarity clusters by expanded TCRs significantly exceeded that of controls. High-frequency TCRs, those above 1 in 1000, stayed the same after DPC sensitization.

In regard to this clonotype: Its antigen is still unknown.

V and J are TRBV7-3 and TRBJ1-6; no clear D gene. The sample here was whole blood, taken in connection with sensitization to the hapten diphenylcyclopropenone (DPC). The TCR originated in a woman aged 50 to 60 with alopecia areata. Some clones in this sample may be carry-over from other donors' samples. The CDR3 nucleotides read TGTGCCAGCAGCTTAAGGCAGACGGGTTCACCCCTCCACTTT. As protein: CASSLRQTGSPLHF.